The 12 T cell receptor beta chains below come from one sample, sequenced in a study of blood T cell repertoires in COVID-19. TCRdb's copy holds only in-frame clones and misses some; the assay was immunoSEQ multiplex PCR. The sample has about 70,000 clones, 77% seen once. The sequencing input was peripheral blood. These receptors all stem from a human donor in a cohort sampled during active COVID-19.

The CDR3 is CAISVSGSEETQYF. The CDR3 coding sequence is TGTGCCATCAGTGTTTCAGGGTCTGAAGAGACCCAGTACTTC. The chain links TRBV10-3 to TRBJ2-5, with a weak D call TRBD1 (5 bases). The CDR3 consists of 14 residues. CDR1 is ENHRY and CDR2 is SYGVKD in the germline V gene. Deletions cut 4 bases from V and 3 bases from J, with 12 bases between.

This clone appeared a single time. The J gene is TRBJ1-2, the V gene TRBV19; TRBD1 agrees at 9 bases. From germline, CDR1 is LNHDA and CDR2 SQIVND (reference sequence). V was clipped by 5 bases and J by 4 bases; unmatched bases: 11. CDR3 length: 16 amino acids. In DNA form, the CDR3 reads TGTGCCAGTAGTCGCGGGCGACCGGGACAGGGCTATGGCTACACCTTC. It translates to CASSRGRPGQGYGYTF.

This clone was seen a single time. The J gene is TRBJ1-3, the V gene TRBV4-3; D not certain. The CDR3 contains 14 residues. Trimming shortened V by 1 base and J by 5 bases, and 9 bases separated the two germline ends. Germline V gene sequence: CDR1 LGHNA, CDR2 YSLEER. In DNA form, the CDR3 reads TGCGCCAGCAGCCAAGTCGATAGCAGAAACACCATATATTTT. Protein: CASSQVDSRNTIYF.

The chain has TRBV19 and TRBJ2-3; 7 positions agree with TRBD2. Losses at the gene ends were 0 bases for V and 11 bases for J; bases not matched to a gene: 2. CDR3 size: 12 residues. In germline, CDR1 is LNHDA, CDR2 SQIVND (reference sequence). CDR3 coding DNA: TGTGCCAGTAGTATAGAAGCGGGGAAGCAGTATTTT. Its translation is CASSIEAGKQYF.

The V and J genes are TRBV21-1 and TRBJ1-3; TRBD1, as called in the table, went unchecked against the DNA. TRBV21-1 is labeled a pseudogene. This CDR3 contains 16 residues. The CDR3 reads CASSKGQGRAGNTIYF. The CDR3 bases are TGTGCCAGCAGCAAGGGACAGGGTAGGGCTGGAAACACCATATATTTT.

The genes are TRBV6-2 or TRBV6-3 and TRBJ1-5; TRBD1 matches 7 bases. CDR1 is MNHEY, CDR2 SVGEGT, per germline. The CDR3 is 19 residues long. The junction had 22 bases not matched to a gene; V was cut back by 5 bases and J by 6 bases. The CDR3, as DNA: TGTGCCAGCAGTACTCCCGGGACAGCAAAAAACAAAGGTGGTCAGCCCCAGCATTTT. It encodes CASSTPGTAKNKGGQPQHF.

DNA of the CDR3: TGTGCCAGCAGTGAATATAGAAAGCAAGAGACCCAGTACTTC. Its protein product is CASSEYRKQETQYF. The chain recombines TRBV25-1 with TRBJ2-5; D gene ambiguous. Germline lookup yields CDR1 MGHDK and CDR2 SYGVNS. The CDR3 spans 14 residues. Between the trimmed V and J ends, which lost 0 bases and 2 bases, there was a span of 7 bases. Filled out from reference TRBV25-1 and TRBJ2-5, the complete variable domain reads EADIYQTPRYLVIGTGKKITLECSQTMGHDKMYWYQQDPGMELHLIHYSYGVNSTEKGDLSSESTVSRIRTEHFPLTLESARPSHTSQYLCASSEYRKQETQYFGPGTRLLVL.

The chain links TRBV13 to TRBJ2-7; 8 nucleotides line up with TRBD2. Unmatched junction bases numbered 13, after V lost 6 bases and J lost 6 bases. This CDR3 spans 15 amino acids. Germline CDR1 is PRHDT and CDR2 is FYEKMQ (reference sequence). CDR3 nucleotide sequence: TGTGCCAGCAGTTTCCCCCGGGGGGGTGGCGGCGAGCAGTACTTC. Its protein is CASSFPRGGGGEQYF.

This sequence joins TRBV3-1 (or the pseudogene TRBV3-2) and TRBJ2-1, with 8 bases lining up with TRBD1. The CDR3 has 15 amino acids. The junction had 6 bases not matched to a gene; V was cut back by 7 bases and J by 1 base. Germline CDR1 reads LGHDT; CDR2 reads YNNKEL (reference sequence). The CDR3 nucleotides are TGTGCCAGCACCGCGCGACAGGGGTCCTACAATGAGCAGTTCTTC. Translated: CASTARQGSYNEQFF.

The chain recombines TRBV7-2 with TRBJ1-3; 8 bases match TRBD1. CDR1 SGHTA and CDR2 FQGNSA come from the germline V gene. This CDR3 has 16 residues. V lost 1 base, J lost 3 bases, and 5 bases stayed unmatched. The CDR3 DNA sequence: TGTGCCAGCAGCTTAGGCAGGGGGCGAGGTGGAAACACCATATATTTT. It yields the protein CASSLGRGRGGNTIYF.

This CDR3 is CASSLERTDTQYF. DNA for the CDR3: TGTGCCAGCAGCCTCGAGCGGACAGATACGCAGTATTTT. This sequence joins TRBV9 and TRBJ2-3; maybe TRBD2 (5 bases). V lost 4 bases and J 3 bases, leaving 9 bases between the germline ends. CDR3 size: 13 residues. The germline V gene encodes CDR1 SGDLS and CDR2 YYNGEE. The full variable domain, completed using reference TRBV9 and TRBJ2-3, is DSGVTQTPKHLITATGQRVTLRCSPRSGDLSVYWYQQSLDQGLQFLIQYYNGEERAKGNILERFSAQQFPDLHSELNLSSLELGDSALYFCASSLERTDTQYFGPGTRLTVL.

The rearrangement links TRBV29-1 to TRBJ2-3; 7 bases align to TRBD2. V lost 5 bases to trimming and J lost 4 bases; unmatched junction nucleotides: 6. Germline V gene lookup returns CDR1 SQVTM and CDR2 ANQGSEA. The CDR3 has 13 amino acids. CDR3: CSVRGSGPDTQYF. The DNA of the CDR3 is TGCAGCGTTCGGGGTAGCGGGCCAGATACGCAGTATTTT.